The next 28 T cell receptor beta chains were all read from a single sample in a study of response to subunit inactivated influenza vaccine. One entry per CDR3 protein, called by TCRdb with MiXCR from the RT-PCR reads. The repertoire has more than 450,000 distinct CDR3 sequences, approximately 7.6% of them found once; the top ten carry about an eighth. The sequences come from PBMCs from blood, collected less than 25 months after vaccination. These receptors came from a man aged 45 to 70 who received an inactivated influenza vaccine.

This CDR3 is CASSQGNGGAYGNTIYF. CDR3 DNA: TGCGCCAGCAGCCAAGGGAATGGGGGAGCATACGGAAACACCATATATTTT. This rearrangement joins TRBV4-1 to TRBJ1-3; TRBD1 might be the D (5 bases). Trimming took off 1 base at V and 4 bases at J, with 17 bases between the two ends. Germline V gene data show CDR1 as MGHRA and CDR2 as YSYEKL. This CDR3 region has 17 residues.

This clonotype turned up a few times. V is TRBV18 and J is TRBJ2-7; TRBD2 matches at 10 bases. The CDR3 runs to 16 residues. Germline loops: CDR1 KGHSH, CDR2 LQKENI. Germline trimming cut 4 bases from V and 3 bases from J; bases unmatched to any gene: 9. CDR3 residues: CASSLISSGSNYEQYF. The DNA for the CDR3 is TGTGCCAGCTCACTCATCTCTAGCGGGAGTAACTACGAGCAGTACTTC.

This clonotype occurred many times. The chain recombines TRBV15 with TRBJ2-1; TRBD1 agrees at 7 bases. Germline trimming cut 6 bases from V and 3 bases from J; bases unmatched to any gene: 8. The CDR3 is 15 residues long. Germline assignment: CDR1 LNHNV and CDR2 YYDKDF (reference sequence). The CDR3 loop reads CATRTDRVLYNEQFF. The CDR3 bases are TGTGCCACCAGGACTGACAGGGTACTCTACAATGAGCAGTTCTTC.

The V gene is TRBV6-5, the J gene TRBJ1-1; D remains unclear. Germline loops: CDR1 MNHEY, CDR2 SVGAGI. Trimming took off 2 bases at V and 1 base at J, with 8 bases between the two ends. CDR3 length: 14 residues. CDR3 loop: CASSYTRKNTEAFF. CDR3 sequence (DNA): TGTGCCAGCAGTTACACCCGGAAGAACACTGAAGCTTTCTTT.

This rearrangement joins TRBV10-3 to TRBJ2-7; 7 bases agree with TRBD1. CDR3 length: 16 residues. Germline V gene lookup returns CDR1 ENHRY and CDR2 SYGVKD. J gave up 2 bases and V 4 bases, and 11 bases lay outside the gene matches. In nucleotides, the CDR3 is TGTGCCATCAGTGGCCACCGGGACAGTAATACCTACGAGCAGTACTTC. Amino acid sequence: CAISGHRDSNTYEQYF.

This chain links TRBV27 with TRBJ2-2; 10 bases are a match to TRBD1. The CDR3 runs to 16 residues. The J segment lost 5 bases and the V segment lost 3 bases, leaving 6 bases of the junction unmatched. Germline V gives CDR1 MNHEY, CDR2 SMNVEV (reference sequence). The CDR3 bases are TGTGCCAGCAGTTTCATTTCGGGACAGGGGACCGGGGAGCTGTTTTTT. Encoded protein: CASSFISGQGTGELFF.

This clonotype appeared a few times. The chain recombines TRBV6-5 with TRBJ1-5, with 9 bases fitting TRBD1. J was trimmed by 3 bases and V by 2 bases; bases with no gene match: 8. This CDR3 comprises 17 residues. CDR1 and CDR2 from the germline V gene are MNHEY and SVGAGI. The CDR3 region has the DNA TGTGCCAGCAGTTACCCTCGACAGGGGGTAAACAATCAGCCCCAGCATTTT. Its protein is CASSYPRQGVNNQPQHF.

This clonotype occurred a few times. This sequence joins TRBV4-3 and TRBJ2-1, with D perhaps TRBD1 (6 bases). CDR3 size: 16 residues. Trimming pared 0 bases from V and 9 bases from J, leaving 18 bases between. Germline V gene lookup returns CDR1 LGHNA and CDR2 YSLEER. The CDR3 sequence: CASSQEHRAPVGEQFF. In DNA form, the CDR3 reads TGCGCCAGCAGCCAAGAACACAGGGCTCCAGTGGGTGAGCAGTTCTTC.

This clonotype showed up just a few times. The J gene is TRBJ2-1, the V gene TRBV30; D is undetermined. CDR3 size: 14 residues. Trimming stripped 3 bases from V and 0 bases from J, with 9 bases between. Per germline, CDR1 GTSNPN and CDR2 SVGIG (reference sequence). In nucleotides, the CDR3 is TGTGCCTGGAGGAGCAGGAGCTCCTACAATGAGCAGTTCTTC. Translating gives CAWRSRSSYNEQFF.

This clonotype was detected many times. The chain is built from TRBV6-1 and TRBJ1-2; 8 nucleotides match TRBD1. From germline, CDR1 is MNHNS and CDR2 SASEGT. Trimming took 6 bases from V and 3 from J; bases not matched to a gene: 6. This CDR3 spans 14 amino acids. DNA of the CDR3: TGTGCCAGCAGAGACAGGACAGGGTACTATGGCTACACCTTC. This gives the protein CASRDRTGYYGYTF.

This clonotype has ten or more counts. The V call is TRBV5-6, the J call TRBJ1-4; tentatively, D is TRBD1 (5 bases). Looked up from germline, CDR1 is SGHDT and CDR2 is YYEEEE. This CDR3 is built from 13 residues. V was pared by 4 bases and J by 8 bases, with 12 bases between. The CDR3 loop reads CASSPGLDEKLFF. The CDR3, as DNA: TGTGCCAGCAGCCCAGGGTTGGACGAAAAACTGTTTTTT.

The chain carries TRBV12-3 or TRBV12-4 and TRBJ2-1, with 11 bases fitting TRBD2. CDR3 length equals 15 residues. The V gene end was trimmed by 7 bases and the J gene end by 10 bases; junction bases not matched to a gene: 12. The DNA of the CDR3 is TGTGCCAGCACCCCGACTAGCGGGGTATCAAACGAGCAGTTCTTC. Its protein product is CASTPTSGVSNEQFF.

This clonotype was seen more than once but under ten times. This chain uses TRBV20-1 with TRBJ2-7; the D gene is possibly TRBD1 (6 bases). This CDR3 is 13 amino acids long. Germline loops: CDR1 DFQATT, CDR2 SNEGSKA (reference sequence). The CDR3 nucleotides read TGCGGTAGCCGGGACACCGCCTCCTACGAGCAGTACTTC. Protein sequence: CGSRDTASYEQYF.

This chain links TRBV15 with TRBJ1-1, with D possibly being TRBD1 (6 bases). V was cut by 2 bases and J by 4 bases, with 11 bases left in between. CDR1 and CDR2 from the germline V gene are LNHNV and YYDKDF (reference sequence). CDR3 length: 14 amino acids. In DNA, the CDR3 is TGTGCCACCAGCAGAAAGGGGGACGGCACTGAAGCTTTCTTT. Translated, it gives CATSRKGDGTEAFF.

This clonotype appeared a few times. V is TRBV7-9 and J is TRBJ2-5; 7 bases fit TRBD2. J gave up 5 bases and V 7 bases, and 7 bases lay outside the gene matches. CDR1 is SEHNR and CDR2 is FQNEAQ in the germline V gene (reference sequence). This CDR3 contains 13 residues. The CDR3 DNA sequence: TGTGCCAGCACTGAAGCGGGGTACGAGACCCAGTACTTC. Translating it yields CASTEAGYETQYF.

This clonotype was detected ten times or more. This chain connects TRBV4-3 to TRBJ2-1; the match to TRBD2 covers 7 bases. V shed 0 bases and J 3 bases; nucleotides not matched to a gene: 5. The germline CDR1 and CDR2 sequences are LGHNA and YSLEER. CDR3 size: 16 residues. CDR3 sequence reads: CASSQEYSGRYNEQFF. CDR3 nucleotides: TGCGCCAGCAGCCAAGAGTATAGCGGGCGCTACAATGAGCAGTTCTTC.

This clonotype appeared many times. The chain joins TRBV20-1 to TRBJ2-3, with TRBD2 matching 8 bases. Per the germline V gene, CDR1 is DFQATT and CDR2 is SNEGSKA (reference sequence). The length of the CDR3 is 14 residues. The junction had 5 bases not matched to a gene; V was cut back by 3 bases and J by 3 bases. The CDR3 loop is CSASGGARTDTQYF. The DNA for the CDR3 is TGCAGTGCTAGCGGGGGGGCTCGAACAGATACGCAGTATTTT.

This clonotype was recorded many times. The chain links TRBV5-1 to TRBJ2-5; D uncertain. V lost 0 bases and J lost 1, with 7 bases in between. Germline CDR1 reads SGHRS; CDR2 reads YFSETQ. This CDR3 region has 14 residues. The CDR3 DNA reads TGCGCCAGCAGCTTGGTTGGGCCCCAAGAGACCCAGTACTTC. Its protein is CASSLVGPQETQYF.

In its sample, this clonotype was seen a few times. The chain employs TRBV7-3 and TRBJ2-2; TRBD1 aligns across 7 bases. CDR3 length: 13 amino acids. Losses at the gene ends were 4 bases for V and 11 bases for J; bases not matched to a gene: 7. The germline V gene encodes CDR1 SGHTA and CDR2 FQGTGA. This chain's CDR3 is CASSYRDSRELFF. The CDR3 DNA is TGTGCCAGCAGCTACCGGGACAGCCGAGAGCTGTTTTTT.

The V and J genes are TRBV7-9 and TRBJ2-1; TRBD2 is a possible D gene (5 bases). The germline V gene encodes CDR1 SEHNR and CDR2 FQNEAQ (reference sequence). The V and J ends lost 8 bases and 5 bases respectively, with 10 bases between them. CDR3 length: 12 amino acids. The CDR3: CASPVGDNEQFF. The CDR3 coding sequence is TGTGCCAGCCCAGTCGGGGACAATGAGCAGTTCTTC.

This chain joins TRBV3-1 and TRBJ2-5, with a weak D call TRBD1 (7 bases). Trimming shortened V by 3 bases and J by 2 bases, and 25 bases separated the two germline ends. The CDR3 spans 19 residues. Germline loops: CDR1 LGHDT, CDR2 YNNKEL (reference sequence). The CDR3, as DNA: TGTGCCAGCAGCCAGAACCCACGTTGGGGCAGGGGGGTTCAAGAGACCCAGTACTTC. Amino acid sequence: CASSQNPRWGRGVQETQYF.

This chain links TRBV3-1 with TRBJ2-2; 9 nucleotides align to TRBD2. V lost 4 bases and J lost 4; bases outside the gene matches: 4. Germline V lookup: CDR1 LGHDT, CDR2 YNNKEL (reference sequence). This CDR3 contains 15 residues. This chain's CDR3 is CASSPRGGGTGELFF. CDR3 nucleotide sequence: TGTGCCAGCAGCCCGCGGGGGGGTGGCACCGGGGAGCTGTTTTTT.

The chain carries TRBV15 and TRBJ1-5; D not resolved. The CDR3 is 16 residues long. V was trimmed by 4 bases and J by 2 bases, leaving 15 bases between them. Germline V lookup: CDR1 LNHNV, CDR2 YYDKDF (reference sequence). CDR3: CATSTDYGVGNQPQHF. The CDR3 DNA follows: TGTGCCACCAGCACCGACTACGGGGTAGGCAATCAGCCCCAGCATTTT.

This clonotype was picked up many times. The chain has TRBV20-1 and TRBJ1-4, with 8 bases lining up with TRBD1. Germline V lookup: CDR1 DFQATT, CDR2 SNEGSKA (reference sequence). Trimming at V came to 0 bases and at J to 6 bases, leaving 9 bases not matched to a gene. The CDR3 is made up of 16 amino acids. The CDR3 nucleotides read TGCAGTGCTAGAGATCATGACAGGGGATTCGATGAAAAACTGTTTTTT. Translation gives CSARDHDRGFDEKLFF.

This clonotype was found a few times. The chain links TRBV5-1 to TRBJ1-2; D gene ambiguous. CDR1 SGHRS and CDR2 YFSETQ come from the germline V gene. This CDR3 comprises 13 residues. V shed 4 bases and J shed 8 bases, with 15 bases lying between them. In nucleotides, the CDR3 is TGCGCCAGCAGCACTCCAAGCGGAGAGGGCTACACCTTC. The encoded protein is CASSTPSGEGYTF.

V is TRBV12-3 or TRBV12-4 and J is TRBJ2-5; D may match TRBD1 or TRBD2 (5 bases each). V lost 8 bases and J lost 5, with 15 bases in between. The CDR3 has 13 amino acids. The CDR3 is CASGPSGRETQYF. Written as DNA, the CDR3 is TGTGCCAGCGGCCCATCGGGGCGGGAGACCCAGTACTTC.

CDR3 DNA: TGTGCCAGCACCGCCCAGAGTCACAATCAGCCCCAGCATTTT. Translation gives CASTAQSHNQPQHF. The V call is TRBV6-1, the J call TRBJ1-5; D unclear. Germline values: CDR1 MNHNS, CDR2 SASEGT. This CDR3 is built from 14 residues. Trimming left V 7 bases short and J 3 bases short, with 13 bases between.

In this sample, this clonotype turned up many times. DNA for the CDR3: TGCAGTGCTAGCTCGGGGGCTAGCACAGATACGCAGTATTTT. Protein product: CSASSGASTDTQYF. The rearrangement links TRBV20-1 to TRBJ2-3, with D perhaps given as TRBD1 or TRBD2 (6 bases each). Germline CDR1 reads DFQATT; CDR2 reads SNEGSKA (reference sequence). The CDR3 consists of 14 residues. V lost 3 bases and J 0 bases, leaving 10 bases between the germline ends.